These T cell receptor beta chains were read from a single sample in a study of T cell changes during pregnancy in multiple sclerosis. Measured with immunoSEQ multiplex PCR; TCRdb has only the in-frame clones, and not every one. The data hold about 59,000 clones, with about 95% observed a single time. The sequences come from CD8+ T cells from peripheral blood mononuclear cells, collected after pregnancy. These receptors were taken from a female donor with multiple sclerosis, enrolled in a pregnancy study. Both conserved end residues are part of each CDR3. The D gene is left open where the match is weak. Clone size is given for some rows only: seen once, a few or many times, or a class if the clone is expanded.

TRBJ1-3 | . | . | TRBV7-9 | TGTGCCAGCAGCTTTGCAGAAGTTTTGGGAAACACCATATATTTT | CASSFAEVLGNTIYF
TRBJ1-2 | . | . | TRBV19 | TGTGCCAGTAGTCCAACAGGGTACGGAAACTATGGCTACACCTTC | CASSPTGYGNYGYTF
TRBJ2-3 | . | . | TRBV30 | TGTGCCTGGACGCGGGACCATAGCACAGATACGCAGTATTTT | CAWTRDHSTDTQYF
TRBJ2-7 | . | TRBD1 | TRBV4-1 | TGCGCCAGCAGCCAAGTCCAGGGGGCATACGAGCAGTACTTC | CASSQVQGAYEQYF
TRBJ2-1 | . | . | TRBV4-1 | TGCGCCAGCAGCCTCGGACTCTCAGAATACAATGAGCAGTTCTTC | CASSLGLSEYNEQFF
TRBJ2-3 | . | . | TRBV30 | TGTGCTTCTAGTTCGGGAGATACGCAGTATTTT | CASSSGDTQYF
TRBJ1-2 | . | TRBD1 | TRBV7-2 | TGTGCCAGCAGCTTTACCGGACAGGGGAACTATGGCTACACCTTC | CASSFTGQGNYGYTF
TRBJ1-1 | . | TRBD1 | TRBV7-6 | TGTGCCAGCAGCTCCGACTGGACAGGGTACACTGAAGCTTTCTTT | CASSSDWTGYTEAFF
TRBJ2-3 | . | TRBD1 | TRBV29-1 | TGCAGCGTTGGGCCAGGGGGTACAGATACGCAGTATTTT | CSVGPGGTDTQYF
TRBJ1-1 | once | . | TRBV7-6 | TGTGCCAGCAGCTTAGGCACTTACACTGAAGCTTTCTTT | CASSLGTYTEAFF
TRBJ2-1 | . | TRBD2 | TRBV7-6 | TGTGCCAGCAGCTTAGGACCCAGCGGGAGGGCCTTCTATGAGCAGTTCTTC | CASSLGPSGRAFYEQFF
TRBJ2-6 | once | . | TRBV27 | TGTGCCAGCGGACTTTTTTCCAACGTCCTGACTTTC | CASGLFSNVLTF
TRBJ1-1 | . | . | TRBV19 | TGTGCCAGTAGTATAGGTTCCACGGAAACTAACTTT | CASSIGSTETNF
TRBJ2-1 | . | . | TRBV29-1 | TGCAGCGTTGATGGACGCCAGAGGACAGCGGCTAGCTCCTACAATGAGCAGTTCTTC | CSVDGRQRTAASSYNEQFF
TRBJ1-5 | . | . | TRBV19 | TGTGCCAGTACCGAAAAGGGGGGGTATCAGCCCCAGCATTTT | CASTEKGGYQPQHF
TRBJ1-1 | . | . | TRBV7-8 | TGTGCCAGCAGCTTAGTTGGGCGAAACACTGAAGCTTTCTTT | CASSLVGRNTEAFF
TRBJ1-2 | . | TRBD1 | TRBV5-1 | TGCGCCAGCAGCTTTACAGGGGGCTTGGGCTATGGCTACACCTTC | CASSFTGGLGYGYTF
TRBJ1-5 | . | TRBD1 | TRBV4-1 | TGCGCCAGCAGCCTCCGGACAGGTAGCAATCAGCCCCAGCATTTT | CASSLRTGSNQPQHF
TRBJ2-7 | . | TRBD2 | TRBV4-3 | TGCGCCAGCAGCCAAGAGGGCCTAGCGGGAATTAACGAGCAGTACTTC | CASSQEGLAGINEQYF
TRBJ2-1 | . | . | TRBV4-2 | TGTGCCAGCAGCCAAGATAGGAGCCCCAACAATGAGCAGTTCTTC | CASSQDRSPNNEQFF
TRBJ2-5 | . | . | TRBV7-8 | TGTGCCAGCTCACTGATGCCGGGGTACCAAGAGACCCAGTACTTC | CASSLMPGYQETQYF
TRBJ1-2 | . | . | TRBV14 | TGTGCCAGCAGCCAAGATCCCGGGAAAGGCTACACCTTC | CASSQDPGKGYTF
TRBJ1-1 | . | . | TRBV30 | TGTGCCTGGAGTGTACTTTCGGGGGTTGGAGCTGAAGCTTTCTTT | CAWSVLSGVGAEAFF
TRBJ1-1 | . | TRBD1 | TRBV6-6 | TGTGCCAGCAAGCCTGGACAGGTAATCACTGAAGCTTTCTTT | CASKPGQVITEAFF
TRBJ2-2 | . | . | TRBV28 | TGTGCCAGCAGCCTTATGCTTGGGTCAGGGTTTAACACCGGGGAGCTGTTTTTT | CASSLMLGSGFNTGELFF
TRBJ2-1 | . | . | TRBV29-1 | TGCAGCGTTCGCATTCAGGGGCCCAATGAGCAGTTCTTC | CSVRIQGPNEQFF
TRBJ2-7 | . | . | TRBV30 | TGTGCCTGGAGTGTACGACAGGTACCGAATGAGCAGTACTTC | CAWSVRQVPNEQYF
TRBJ2-7 | . | . | TRBV27 | TGTGCCAGCAGTTTCCCAGGGCGGGAGCAGTACTTC | CASSFPGREQYF
TRBJ1-4 | . | . | TRBV10-3 | TGTGCCATCAGTGAGGGGTACTCAGGGGATGAAAAACTGTTTTTT | CAISEGYSGDEKLFF
TRBJ2-1 | . | TRBD1 | TRBV11-2 | TGTGCCAGCAGCGCTCCCACCTTCACAGGGGGCGGTGAGCAGTTCTTC | CASSAPTFTGGGEQFF
TRBJ2-7 | once | . | TRBV7-8 | TGTGCCAGCAGCTTAGGAGGGGGTACAGAGCAGTACTTC | CASSLGGGTEQYF
TRBJ2-7 | once | TRBD1 | TRBV28 | TGTGCCAGCAGTTTAACACAGGGGATCGGGCTGGAACAGTACTTC | CASSLTQGIGLEQYF
TRBJ2-2 | few | . | TRBV19 | TGTGCCACCCTCGCCGGGGAGCTGTTTTTT | CATLAGELFF
TRBJ2-6 | once | TRBD1 | TRBV7-8 | TGTGCCAGCAGCTTAATGGGACAGGGTAACTCTGGGGCCAACGTCCTGACTTTC | CASSLMGQGNSGANVLTF
TRBJ2-1 | . | TRBD2 | TRBV7-8 | TGTGCCAGCAGTACCGCCGGGACTAGCGGGAGAAATGAGCAGTTCTTC | CASSTAGTSGRNEQFF
TRBJ2-7 | . | . | TRBV10-1 | TGCGCCAGCAGTGACCCCCCCCTAGCCTCCGAGCAGTACTTC | CASSDPPLASEQYF
TRBJ1-1 | . | . | TRBV7-9 | TGTGCCAGCAGCGGCAGGGGAGGGGACACTGAAGCTTTCTTT | CASSGRGGDTEAFF
TRBJ2-7 | once | . | TRBV5-1 | TGCGCCAGCAGCTTGGGAGGGATGAGCTCCTACGAGCAGTACTTC | CASSLGGMSSYEQYF
TRBJ1-2 | . | . | TRBV2 | TGTGCCAGCAGACAGTATGGCTACACCTTC | CASRQYGYTF
TRBJ2-7 | . | TRBD2 | TRBV5-1 | TGCGCCAGCAGCTTGGGACTAGCGGGCAATTCCTACGAGCAGTACTTC | CASSLGLAGNSYEQYF
TRBJ1-3 | . | . | TRBV19 | TGTGCCAGTAGTATGAAGAAACCAAGCAGGTGGAACACCATATATTTT | CASSMKKPSRWNTIYF
TRBJ1-1 | . | . | TRBV9 | TGTGCCAGCAGCGTAAGGGCAGGGGACAACACTGAAGCTTTCTTT | CASSVRAGDNTEAFF
TRBJ2-5 | once | TRBD2 | TRBV27 | TGTGCCAGCAGTGCTAGCGGGAATACACAAGAGACCCAGTACTTC | CASSASGNTQETQYF